The entry below gives a single T cell receptor (beta chain) sequence along with its context. This record belongs to a study of blood T cell repertoires in COVID-19. On the study more broadly: Spain, Italy and the United States supplied samples that represented acute and convalescent COVID-19. Sample material is recorded as cDNA or gDNA derived from T cells, B-cell-depleted T cells, or PBMCs.

In the original processing: Nucleated cell number was recorded as an estimate derived from reference gene primer amplification. Produced via immunoSEQ multiplex PCR; TCRdb's table is partial and in-frame only. Clone size and V and J calls were adopted from that table, with D and trimming inferred from the DNA. The sample has about 58,000 clones, about 88% seen once. CDR1 is SGHTS and CDR2 is YDEGEE in the germline V gene. The CDR3 totals 15 residues. V was cut by 0 bases and J by 2 bases, with 9 bases left in between. This receptor was taken from a woman in her seventies with active COVID-19. The sequenced sample consisted of peripheral blood. This rearrangement joins TRBV5-8 to TRBJ1-5; D unclear. The CDR3 sequence: CASSLVTSGNQPQHF. Written as DNA, the CDR3 is TGTGCCAGCAGCTTGGTTACGAGCGGCAATCAGCCCCAGCATTTT.